These 20 T cell receptor beta chains were all obtained from the same sample, sequenced in a study of CD4+ T cells in melanoma (dated by TCRdb to the early 2020s). Receptors were amplified or captured by the immunoSEQ multiplex PCR assay. Held by TCRdb, this immuneACCESS table contains in-frame sequences only and omits some clones. Under half of the omission traces to an unresolved V gene where checked; the cause of the rest is unknown. The sample contains some 14,000 clones, approximately 88% of them found a single time. In total, the top ten clones hold 5.5% to 6.5% of the sample. Sequencing was carried out using cells from a culture (not recorded whether cultured in vitro). Every receptor here comes from a human donor with melanoma.

This chain joins TRBV2 and TRBJ2-7; a weak D match, TRBD2 (5 bases). The CDR3 loop spans 13 amino acids. Trimming removed 8 bases at V and 1 base at J, with 12 bases between. CDR1 is SNHLY and CDR2 is FYNNEI in the germline V gene. CDR3 bases: TGTGCCAGCGTTTACGGGGATTCCTACGAGCAGTACTTC. Residues: CASVYGDSYEQYF.

The genes are TRBV7-8 and TRBJ2-7, with 7 bases identical to TRBD1. The V and J ends lost 1 base and 3 bases, in that order; junction bases with no gene match: 9. This CDR3 contains 16 residues. The germline CDR1 and CDR2 sequences are SGHVS and FQNEAQ. The CDR3 loop reads CASSLELQGSFYEQYF. In DNA form, the CDR3 reads TGTGCCAGCAGCTTAGAGTTACAGGGGAGTTTCTACGAGCAGTACTTC.

The chain couples TRBV5-1 to TRBJ1-6; 9 nucleotides line up with TRBD1. Germline CDR1 is SGHRS and CDR2 is YFSETQ. V dropped 0 bases and J dropped 7; count of bases not matched to a gene: 8. The CDR3 is 17 residues long. The CDR3 DNA reads TGCGCCAGCAGCTTGGTTCCCCTCGGGACAGGGAATTCACCCCTCCACTTT. Its translation is CASSLVPLGTGNSPLHF.

On this clone itself: At one of its ends the junction is not consistent with the germline gene, which may arise from a read error. This chain connects TRBV30 to TRBJ1-5; D possibly corresponds to TRBD1 (5 bases). This CDR3 spans 15 amino acids. Germline V gene lookup returns CDR1 GTSNPN and CDR2 SVGIG (reference sequence). CDR3 DNA sequence: TGTGCCTGGAGTGTTTTCGGGACGGGCAAACAGCCCCAGCATTTT. As protein: CAWSVFGTGKQPQHF.

V is TRBV12-5 and J is TRBJ1-1, with TRBD1 matching over 12 bases. The germline CDR1 and CDR2 sequences are LGHNT and FRNRAP. The CDR3 consists of 16 residues. J gave up 5 bases and V 5 bases, and 9 bases lay outside the gene matches. This CDR3 is CASGPGPGQGATEAFF. Here the CDR3 DNA reads TGTGCTAGTGGTCCGGGACCGGGACAGGGGGCGACTGAAGCTTTCTTT.

This chain connects TRBV6-5 to TRBJ2-7, with D perhaps TRBD2 (6 bases). The CDR3 sequence is 13 residues long. Trimming shortened V by 5 bases and J by 3 bases, and 11 bases separated the two germline ends. Looked up from germline, CDR1 is MNHEY and CDR2 is SVGAGI. The CDR3 here is CASSDPTSYEQYF. Written as DNA, the CDR3 is TGTGCCAGCAGTGACCCGACTAGCTACGAGCAGTACTTC.

J is TRBJ1-2 and V is TRBV19; D is ambiguous. Trimming stripped 7 bases from V and 4 bases from J, with 10 bases between. This CDR3 has 12 residues. From germline, CDR1 is LNHDA and CDR2 SQIVND (reference sequence). The CDR3 DNA reads as TGTGCCAGTATGTACGCTCCCTATGGCTACACCTTC. Translated: CASMYAPYGYTF.

The rearrangement joins TRBV29-1 to TRBJ1-4; D call uncertain. This CDR3 has 11 residues. Germline CDR1 and CDR2: SQVTM and ANQGSEA. Between the trimmed V and J ends, which lost 6 bases and 10 bases, there was a span of 12 bases. CDR3 residues: CSVERGGKLFF. Here the CDR3 DNA reads TGCAGCGTGGAAAGAGGCGGAAAACTGTTTTTT.

The chain links TRBV19 to TRBJ1-1; no reliable D call. Trimming removed 10 bases from V and 4 bases from J, with 16 bases in between. The CDR3 loop spans 13 amino acids. Germline V lookup: CDR1 LNHDA, CDR2 SQIVND (reference sequence). CDR3: CATRPGEFTEAFF. CDR3 nucleotide sequence: TGTGCCACCCGACCCGGAGAGTTCACTGAAGCTTTCTTT. Drawing the rest from reference TRBV19 and TRBJ1-1, the complete variable domain is DGGITQSPKYLFRKEGQNVTLSCEQNLNHDAMYWYRQDPGQGLRLIYYSQIVNDFQKGDIAEGYSVSREKKESFPLTVTSAQKNPTAFYLCATRPGEFTEAFFGQGTRLTVV.

The chain recombines TRBV12-5 with TRBJ2-5, with D maybe TRBD1 (6 bases). V gave up 4 bases and J gave up 5 bases, with 20 bases separating them. Germline V gives CDR1 LGHNT, CDR2 FRNRAP. The CDR3 runs 16 residues. The CDR3 DNA reads as TGTGCTAGTGGTTCAGGAAACAGGGTCCCCGGGGAGACCCAGTACTTC. This encodes CASGSGNRVPGETQYF. Complete variable domain (other parts from reference TRBV12-5 and TRBJ2-5): DARVTQTPRHKVTEMGQEVTMRCQPILGHNTVFWYRQTMMQGLELLAYFRNRAPLDDSGMPKDRFSAEMPDATLATLKIQPSEPRDSAVYFCASGSGNRVPGETQYFGPGTRLLVL.

This chain connects TRBV4-1 to TRBJ2-1; tentatively, D is TRBD1 (6 bases). Germline V gives CDR1 MGHRA, CDR2 YSYEKL. The CDR3 is 16 amino acids. The germline V and J ends were trimmed by 2 bases and 2 bases, with 13 bases remaining between them. CDR3 sequence: CASSQQRTVPYNEQFF. The CDR3, as DNA: TGCGCCAGCAGCCAACAAAGGACAGTCCCCTACAATGAGCAGTTCTTC.

To note about this clone: One end of the junction is discordant with germline, which a read error may explain. The chain links TRBV7-7 to TRBJ2-1; D may correspond to TRBD1 or TRBD2 (5 bases each). Germline V lookup: CDR1 SSHAT, CDR2 FNYEAQ (reference sequence). The CDR3 has 13 residues. In DNA form, the CDR3 reads TGTGCTAGCAGCTTAGCTGGGACCCCTACGCAGTTCTTC. Translating gives CASSLAGTPTQFF.

The chain combines TRBV19 with TRBJ1-2, with D unresolved. The CDR3 has 13 residues. Trimming pared 3 bases from V and 4 bases from J, leaving 9 bases between. Germline CDR1 reads LNHDA; CDR2 reads SQIVND (reference sequence). CDR3 residues: CASSMETSYGYTF. The CDR3 DNA reads TGTGCCAGTAGTATGGAGACAAGCTATGGCTACACCTTC.

In DNA form, the CDR3 reads TGTGCCAGCAGTCTACGGTATTCTCCCCAGCATTTT. Translated: CASSLRYSPQHF. The chain uses TRBV2 and TRBJ1-5; D unresolved. This CDR3 spans 12 amino acids. Trimming took 5 bases from V and 10 from J, leaving 12 bases between them. In germline, CDR1 is SNHLY, CDR2 FYNNEI.

This chain joins TRBV2 and TRBJ2-2; the match to TRBD1 covers 7 bases. V shed 5 bases, J shed 1 base, and the junction held 7 bases outside the gene matches. The CDR3 has 16 amino acids. Germline CDR1 is SNHLY and CDR2 is FYNNEI. In DNA form, the CDR3 reads TGTGCCAGCAGTTGGGGACAGTTGATGAACACCGGGGAGCTGTTTTTT. This sequence encodes CASSWGQLMNTGELFF.

The chain carries TRBV18 and TRBJ1-4; no definite D call. V lost 6 bases and J lost 4, with 15 bases in between. Germline CDR1 KGHSH, CDR2 LQKENI. The CDR3 is 15 amino acids. The CDR3 region is CASSPMRVGNEKLFF. The CDR3 DNA sequence: TGTGCCAGCTCGCCAATGCGAGTAGGTAATGAAAAACTGTTTTTT.

This chain links TRBV7-2 with TRBJ2-7, with D perhaps TRBD1 (5 bases). This CDR3 region has 12 residues. Germline CDR1 reads SGHTA; CDR2 reads FQGNSA. Trimming pared 2 bases from V and 12 bases from J, leaving 14 bases between. CDR3 amino acids: CASSLRGSLRYF. CDR3 DNA sequence: TGTGCCAGCAGCTTAAGGGGCTCTCTCCGGTACTTC.

CDR3: CASSFRGDTDTQYF. The CDR3 coding sequence is TGTGCCAGCAGCTTCCGGGGGGACACAGATACGCAGTATTTT. V gene TRBV7-3 combines with J gene TRBJ2-3, with 7 nucleotides matching TRBD2. CDR3 length: 14 amino acids. The V and J ends lost 3 bases and 2 bases, in that order; junction bases with no gene match: 2. Looked up from germline, CDR1 is SGHTA and CDR2 is FQGTGA. The variable domain in full, with the rest retrieved from reference TRBV7-3 and TRBJ2-3, is GAGVSQTPSNKVTEKGKYVELRCDPISGHTALYWYRQSLGQGPEFLIYFQGTGAADDSGLPNDRFFAVRPEGSVSTLKIQRTERGDSAVYLCASSFRGDTDTQYFGPGTRLTVL.

The table lists this clone with a few counts. The chain combines TRBV7-9 with TRBJ1-4, with D possibly TRBD1 on 5 matching bases. CDR1 is SEHNR and CDR2 is FQNEAQ in the germline V gene (reference sequence). The V end lost 2 bases, the J end lost 12 bases, and 10 bases lay between the germline ends. This CDR3 spans 12 amino acids. The CDR3 nucleotides read TGTGCCAGCAGCTTACAGGGATGGGAACTGTTTTTT. This codes for CASSLQGWELFF. Supplemented by reference TRBV7-9 and TRBJ1-4, the full variable domain reads DTGVSQNPRHKITKRGQNVTFRCDPISEHNRLYWYRQTLGQGPEFLTYFQNEAQLEKSRLLSDRFSAERPKGSFSTLEIQRTEQGDSAMYLCASSLQGWELFFGSGTQLSVL.

The genes are TRBV11-3 and TRBJ2-1, with 9 bases matching TRBD1. This CDR3 contains 16 residues. V dropped 0 bases and J dropped 9; count of bases not matched to a gene: 9. Germline-derived CDR1 and CDR2 are SGHNT and YENEEA. CDR3 sequence reads: CASSLEVGQGLGEQFF. The DNA for the CDR3 is TGTGCCAGCAGCTTAGAAGTTGGACAGGGGTTGGGTGAGCAGTTCTTC.